Reported below is one TCR beta chain. Its antigen is not known. This entry belongs to a study of graft-versus-host responses after intestinal transplantation. Method: immunoSEQ multiplex PCR; TCRdb's copy keeps in-frame clones and lacks some. The sample holds 85,000 to 100,000 clones; 85% to 95% are singletons and the top ten take about 0.062%. Germline V gene sequence: CDR1 LNHDA, CDR2 SQIVND (reference sequence). This CDR3 is 16 amino acids long. The V gene end was trimmed by 5 bases and the J gene end by 9 bases; junction bases not matched to a gene: 10. The TCR sequence derives from a human donor who was the organ donor for an intestinal transplant. Specimen: unstimulated CD8+ T cells sorted from spleen or lymph node cells, collected before transplant. The chain joins TRBV19 to TRBJ2-1; 13 bases are shared with TRBD2. CDR3 nucleotides: TGTGCCAGTAGTCCCCCGGGACTAGCGGGACTTAGTGAGCAGTTCTTC. Translating gives CASSPPGLAGLSEQFF.